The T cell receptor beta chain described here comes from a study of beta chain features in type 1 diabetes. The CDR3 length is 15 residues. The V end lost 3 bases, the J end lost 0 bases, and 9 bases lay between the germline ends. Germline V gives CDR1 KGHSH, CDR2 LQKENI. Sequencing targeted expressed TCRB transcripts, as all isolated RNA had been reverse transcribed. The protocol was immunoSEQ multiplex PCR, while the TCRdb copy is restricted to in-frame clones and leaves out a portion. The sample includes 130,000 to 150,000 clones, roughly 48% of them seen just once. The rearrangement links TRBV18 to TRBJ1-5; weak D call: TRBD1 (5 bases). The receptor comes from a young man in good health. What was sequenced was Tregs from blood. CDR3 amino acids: CASSPSGASNQPQHF. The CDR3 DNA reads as TGTGCCAGCTCACCCAGTGGGGCTAGCAATCAGCCCCAGCATTTT.